This T cell receptor (beta chain) was observed in a study of T cell responses to AZD1222 COVID-19 vaccine. This table comes from immunoSEQ multiplex PCR, and its TCRdb copy is limited to in-frame clones, with some not included. Of tens of thousands of clones detected, 75% to 85% appear once; the ten largest clones hold under 6%. Overall study findings and caveats: Dominant CD4 TCR responses targeted spike regions 160-218 and 743-854.

The CDR3 consists of 15 residues. Germline V gene sequence: CDR1 SGHRS, CDR2 YFSETQ. V trimming: 4 bases; J trimming: 6 bases; junction bases outside the gene matches: 8. Concerning this clone itself: Antigen specificity is unknown.

This TCR was recovered from an adult in good health. The material sequenced was peripheral blood, taken on day 0 of AZD1222 vaccination. The gene calls are TRBV5-1 and TRBJ2-2; 8 nucleotides line up with TRBD1. The CDR3 DNA sequence: TGCGCCAGCAGCGTGGACAGGGAAGGGGCCGGGGAGCTGTTTTTT. Protein sequence: CASSVDREGAGELFF.